These 8 T cell receptor beta chains share one sample of origin, sequenced in a study of T cells after yellow fever vaccination. MiXCR, applied by TCRdb to the 5' RACE reads, yields one record per CDR3 protein. The table records about 310,000 distinct CDR3 sequences, approximately 3.8% of them present only once. Sequencing was performed on PBMCs, taken on the day of the yellow fever booster vaccination. These TCRs come from a man between 18 and 29 years old who received the YFV17D yellow fever vaccine.

This clonotype appeared many times. The rearrangement uses TRBV7-2 and TRBJ1-2; maybe TRBD1 (5 bases). The V gene's germline CDR1 is SGHTA and CDR2 FQGNSA. This CDR3 has 15 residues. With 5 bases removed from V and 4 bases from J, the gap between germline ends came to 17 bases. DNA for the CDR3: TGTGCCAGCAGCCCGTGGGGCAGGGAGGCCTATGGCTACACCTTC. This encodes CASSPWGREAYGYTF.

This clonotype appeared many times. This chain joins TRBV20-1 and TRBJ1-2, with D perhaps TRBD1 (6 bases). Germline lookup yields CDR1 DFQATT and CDR2 SNEGSKA (reference sequence). The V end lost 5 bases, the J end lost 3 bases, and 13 bases lay between the germline ends. There are 13 residues in the CDR3. The CDR3: CSARPHRDYGYTF. DNA of the CDR3: TGCAGTGCTCGACCTCACAGGGACTATGGCTACACCTTC.

This rearrangement joins TRBV7-9 to TRBJ2-1, with D possibly matching TRBD2 (7 bases). Germline V gives CDR1 SEHNR, CDR2 FQNEAQ (reference sequence). The germline V and J ends were trimmed by 7 bases and 5 bases, with 18 bases remaining between them. CDR3 length: 15 amino acids. The CDR3 DNA follows: TGTGCCAGCAACCTTTTGGGGGGGCCCAACAATGAGCAGTTCTTC. Translated, it gives CASNLLGGPNNEQFF.

This clonotype was recorded many times. This chain connects TRBV7-8 to TRBJ2-5; 9 bases align to TRBD1. The CDR3 spans 15 residues. Germline loops: CDR1 SGHVS, CDR2 FQNEAQ. With V trimmed by 5 bases and J by 5 bases, 9 bases remained unmatched. Here the CDR3 DNA reads TGTGCCAGCAGCCTGTTCCAGACAGGGGGGGAGACCCAGTACTTC. Translation: CASSLFQTGGETQYF.

The chain uses TRBV7-8 and TRBJ2-3; the D gene is possibly TRBD2 (6 bases). The germline V and J ends were trimmed by 5 bases and 3 bases, with 15 bases remaining between them. The CDR3 contains 15 residues. Germline loops: CDR1 SGHVS, CDR2 FQNEAQ. The CDR3 reads CASSPNPAGTDTQYF. DNA for the CDR3: TGTGCCAGCAGCCCTAATCCGGCGGGGACAGATACGCAGTATTTT.

This clonotype was seen ten or more times. The genes are TRBV29-1 and TRBJ2-5; the D gene is possibly TRBD1 (6 bases). Trimming shortened V by 0 bases and J by 4 bases, and 12 bases separated the two germline ends. This CDR3 spans 14 amino acids. CDR1 and CDR2 from the germline V gene are SQVTM and ANQGSEA. The CDR3 here is CSVEERARGETQYF. In DNA form, the CDR3 reads TGCAGCGTTGAAGAGAGGGCCAGGGGAGAGACCCAGTACTTC.

About this clonotype itself: At one boundary the junction diverges from the germline segment, which might be a read error. This rearrangement joins TRBV6-6 to TRBJ1-4; TRBD1 agrees at 9 bases. Germline assignment: CDR1 MNHNY and CDR2 SVGAGI (reference sequence). The CDR3 runs to 16 residues. CDR3 sequence reads: CASSYLDRGWNEKLFF. The CDR3 nucleotides are TGTGCCAGCAGTTACTTGGACAGGGGCTGGAATGAAAAACTATTTTTT.

The sample holds many counts of this clonotype. The V call is TRBV20-1, the J call TRBJ2-3; TRBD2 might be the D (7 bases). V lost 2 bases and J 3 bases, leaving 12 bases between the germline ends. The germline gives CDR1 DFQATT, CDR2 SNEGSKA (reference sequence). This CDR3 is 14 amino acids long. In DNA, the CDR3 is TGCAGTGCTAGAAAGGGGGGGCTAACAGATACGCAGTATTTT. Protein product: CSARKGGLTDTQYF.